The rows below give T cell receptor beta chains drawn from one sample of a study of T cells in Graves' hyperthyroidism and ophthalmopathy. TCRdb re-called the multiplex PCR reads through MiXCR, storing one row per CDR3 protein. The profile shows a few hundred thousand distinct CDR3 sequences, about 15% of them singletons. Sequences were obtained from blood. These receptor sequences come from a woman in her 30s with Graves' hyperthyroidism. Both conserved end residues are trimmed from each CDR3. The order of the fields is CDR3 length, V gene, J gene, CDR3 protein.

len: 15
v_gene: TRBV3-1
j_gene: TRBJ2-2
CDR3aa: ASTGTRREGYTGELF

len: 11
v_gene: TRBV5-1
j_gene: TRBJ1-5
CDR3aa: ASSPQVGQPQH

len: 14
v_gene: TRBV20-1
j_gene: TRBJ1-5
CDR3aa: SARDSALSSNQPQH

len: 13
v_gene: TRBV24-1
j_gene: TRBJ2-5
CDR3aa: ATSDPSGQVETQY

len: 11
v_gene: TRBV7-8
j_gene: TRBJ2-7
CDR3aa: ASSPWTGYEQY

len: 14
v_gene: TRBV19
j_gene: TRBJ2-1
CDR3aa: ASSAARGRGYNEQF

len: 12
v_gene: TRBV12-3/TRBV12-4
j_gene: TRBJ2-5
CDR3aa: ASSSPRLGETQY

len: 10
v_gene: TRBV6-1
j_gene: TRBJ2-7
CDR3aa: ASRPPTAEQY

len: 12
v_gene: TRBV7-2
j_gene: TRBJ2-7
CDR3aa: ASSRQGSLYEQY

len: 14
v_gene: TRBV19
j_gene: TRBJ2-2
CDR3aa: ASSMGQGGNTGELF

len: 13
v_gene: TRBV5-1
j_gene: TRBJ2-7
CDR3aa: ASSLDIGTSYEQY

len: 13
v_gene: TRBV11-2
j_gene: TRBJ1-6
CDR3aa: ASSSGTGVNSPLH

len: 12
v_gene: TRBV2
j_gene: TRBJ1-1
CDR3aa: ASSEAPRNTEAF

len: 14
v_gene: TRBV16
j_gene: TRBJ1-5
CDR3aa: ASTKGIERSNQPQH

len: 15
v_gene: TRBV28
j_gene: TRBJ2-2
CDR3aa: ASSPPPMGGDTGELF

len: 14
v_gene: TRBV7-9
j_gene: TRBJ1-2
CDR3aa: ASSQTGGAGNYGYT

len: 11
v_gene: TRBV10-3
j_gene: TRBJ1-5
CDR3aa: ASRESIGQPQH

len: 10
v_gene: TRBV20-1
j_gene: TRBJ1-1
CDR3aa: SAGGGNTEAF

len: 14
v_gene: TRBV3-1
j_gene: TRBJ2-3
CDR3aa: ASSQTASGESDTQY

len: 10
v_gene: TRBV11-2
j_gene: TRBJ2-3
CDR3aa: ASSFRTDTQY

len: 11
v_gene: TRBV28
j_gene: TRBJ1-5
CDR3aa: ASSVQGLVAQH

len: 12
v_gene: TRBV20-1
j_gene: TRBJ2-1
CDR3aa: SARDRYFYNEQF

len: 15
v_gene: TRBV27
j_gene: TRBJ2-3
CDR3aa: ANSLLSGTGSTDTQY

len: 12
v_gene: TRBV5-6
j_gene: TRBJ2-7
CDR3aa: ASSTGLLSYEQY

len: 13
v_gene: TRBV18
j_gene: TRBJ2-3
CDR3aa: ASSTGTSGTDTQY

len: 15
v_gene: TRBV7-6
j_gene: TRBJ2-6
CDR3aa: ASSLGLASGGANVLT

len: 14
v_gene: TRBV28
j_gene: TRBJ2-3
CDR3aa: ASSLIAAGGTDTQY

len: 14
v_gene: TRBV3-1
j_gene: TRBJ2-7
CDR3aa: ASSQLSTSGSREQY

len: 14
v_gene: TRBV24-1
j_gene: TRBJ2-1
CDR3aa: ATSDRQGSTYNEQF

len: 13
v_gene: TRBV11-2
j_gene: TRBJ2-1
CDR3aa: ASSPRFEQGNEQF

len: 11
v_gene: TRBV7-2
j_gene: TRBJ2-1
CDR3aa: ATGLAVYNEQF

len: 13
v_gene: TRBV20-1
j_gene: TRBJ2-5
CDR3aa: SAREGRPPRETQY

len: 14
v_gene: TRBV9
j_gene: TRBJ2-3
CDR3aa: ASSVDRRMGTDTQY

len: 11
v_gene: TRBV11-2
j_gene: TRBJ1-3
CDR3aa: ASSYTFGNTIY

len: 14
v_gene: TRBV24-1
j_gene: TRBJ2-1
CDR3aa: ATSAQDASSYNEQF

len: 13
v_gene: TRBV28
j_gene: TRBJ2-1
CDR3aa: ASSLATGGVDEQF

len: 12
v_gene: TRBV9
j_gene: TRBJ2-5
CDR3aa: ASSVSGVPETQY

len: 14
v_gene: TRBV30
j_gene: TRBJ2-1
CDR3aa: AWSTPGLSIYNEQF

len: 13
v_gene: TRBV6-2/TRBV6-3
j_gene: TRBJ2-7
CDR3aa: ASSYGIQDTYEQY

len: 14
v_gene: TRBV18
j_gene: TRBJ1-5
CDR3aa: ASSPGTGGLNQPQH

len: 14
v_gene: TRBV18
j_gene: TRBJ2-1
CDR3aa: ASSLTGASGLGEQF

len: 11
v_gene: TRBV20-1
j_gene: TRBJ1-5
CDR3aa: SARDRENQPQH

len: 11
v_gene: TRBV20-1
j_gene: TRBJ2-7
CDR3aa: SARPDSSYEQY

len: 15
v_gene: TRBV11-2
j_gene: TRBJ2-3
CDR3aa: ASSPGLAGGGTDTQY

len: 11
v_gene: TRBV29-1
j_gene: TRBJ2-1
CDR3aa: SVVGPGYNEQF

len: 15
v_gene: TRBV6-1
j_gene: TRBJ2-5
CDR3aa: ASKRTGQPVGQETQY